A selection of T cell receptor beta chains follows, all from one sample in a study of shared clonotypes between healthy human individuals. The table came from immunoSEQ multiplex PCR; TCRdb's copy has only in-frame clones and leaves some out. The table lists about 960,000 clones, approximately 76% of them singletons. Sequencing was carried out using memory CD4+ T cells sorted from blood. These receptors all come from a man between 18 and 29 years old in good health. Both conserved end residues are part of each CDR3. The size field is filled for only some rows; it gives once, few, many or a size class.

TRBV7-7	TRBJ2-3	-	CASSPTGSRTDTQYF
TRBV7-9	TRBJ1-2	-	CASSLDVLYFGYTF
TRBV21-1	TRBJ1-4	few	CASSVPPATNEKLFF
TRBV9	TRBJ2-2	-	CASSQRRTGPLPGELFF
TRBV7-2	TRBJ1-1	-	CASSSISGATEAFF
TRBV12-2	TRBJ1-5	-	CARGYSNQPQHF
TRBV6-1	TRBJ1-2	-	CASSQGGDFYGYTF
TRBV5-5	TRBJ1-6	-	CASSLTVGQMNSPLHF
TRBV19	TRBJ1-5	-	CASRWGDQPQHF
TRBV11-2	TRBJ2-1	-	CASRVLAGGREQFF